This record covers a single T cell receptor beta chain. Its binding antigen is unknown. Base-call qualities are not available, and no considerably larger clone is one nucleotide away. This sample is drawn from a study of beta chain features in type 1 diabetes (dated by TCRdb to the late 2010s). A note on the overall study: Mean age, gender distribution, total cell number and subset yield did not differ between patients and healthy donors. A total of about 100,000,000 sorted cells were examined across all samples, and RNA yield correlated strongly with the number of cells per subset. In the study, TCRB repertoires of sorted circulating CD4+ T cell subsets from recently diagnosed type 1 diabetes patients were compared with those of matched healthy donors. Regulatory and stem cell-like memory subsets were isolated from only 8 patients and about 8 healthy donors, whereas naive and central memory subsets came from all 30 or so donors. The paper as a whole reports these results and caveats: Because cDNA was sequenced instead of genomic DNA, highly expressing activated cells could be over-represented, though the groups showed no difference in activation or CD3 levels. Naive, central memory and regulatory TCRB repertoires appeared more similar among patients than among healthy donors. Patients with type 1 diabetes made fewer insertions and deleted more nucleotides at VDJ recombination sites, implying thymic rearrangement abnormalities. In all four CD4+ subsets, TCRB CDR3 length was moderately but significantly shorter in type 1 diabetes patients. Because the HLA sub-analyses included only small numbers of individuals, any influence of HLA type on TCRB rearrangement was left unresolved. Shorter templates might have been favored by PCR, but patient and control samples were amplified and corrected together, so both groups would have been affected equally by any skew.

Trimming accounts for 3 bases at V and 4 bases at J, while the number of junction bases matched to no gene is 11. The CDR1 and CDR2 encoded by the germline V gene are SGHVS and FQNEAQ. The CDR3 goes from the cysteine to the phenylalanine over 16 residues. Left in the record is the CDR3 DNA by itself, 48 bases read in frame from the first base. All of the isolated RNA was reverse transcribed with the High Capacity cDNA Reverse Transcription Kit, so expressed TCRB transcripts were sequenced. Deep immunoSEQ sequencing was applied to naive, central memory and regulatory T cell samples, giving an average of around 3.8 million total reads per sample. Sorted cells were lysed in RLT buffer, and RNA was extracted using DNase-treated RNeasy Micro or Mini kits according to cell number. To prevent cross-contamination, every cell subset was processed on its own, while patient and healthy donor samples were processed together. The immunoSEQ multiplex PCR was used to amplify TCRB sequences from cDNA, yielding 87-bp fragments that span the CDR3 region. Sequencing of the amplicons was done on the Illumina HiSeq platform. As for how the authors treated the data: PCR bias was computationally corrected using synthetic template baselines, reads within Hamming distance 2 were collapsed, and singletons that could not be merged were discarded. Reads were aligned to IMGT to assign V, D and J genes, CDR3 length, and insertions or deletions at six rearrangement sites. Within each subset, clonotype counts were normalized to sorted cell number, and only after that were true diversity and Gini coefficients computed with the tcR R package. Repertoire sharing was quantified using the overlap coefficient calculated on TCRB nucleotide sequences. Out-of-frame TCRB sequences from naive cells were analyzed as a proxy for the pre-selection repertoire. Sourced from immuneACCESS, this table was stored by TCRdb with only in-frame sequences that have V and J called. A share of the clones is absent; for the studies checked, an unresolved V gene accounts for under half, and the remainder has no known explanation. The D gene and trimming were derived from the DNA, and the V and J assignments and clone size from that table. The table for this sample lists about 330,000 clones; 11% of them were counted only once. The ten largest make up about 0.015% of the sample.

From each donor, a single peripheral blood sample of 100 to 150 mL on average was drawn into heparinised tubes. A BD FACSAria II and a panel including CD45RO, CCR7, CD25, CD127, CD95 and CD27 were used to sort naive, central memory, regulatory and stem cell-like memory CD4+ T cells. A purity above 95% was achieved for all sorted populations. Right away, PBMCs were isolated by Lymphoprep density gradient centrifugation and were stained directly, with no culture step. To minimize batch effects, samples were stained and sorted in pairs, one healthy donor with one patient per experiment. Here the chain combines TRBV7-8 and TRBJ2-5; TRBD2 matches 7 bases in the middle. Sequenced material: naive CD4+ T cells from blood. The cell subset or site label, as the study defines it: true naive CD4+ T cells. The sequence derives from a woman aged 25 to 39 in good health. The CDR3 region: CASSFWREWAGETQYF. The DNA reads as follows: TGTGCCAGCAGCTTCTGGCGGGAGTGGGCGGGAGAGACCCAGTACTTC.